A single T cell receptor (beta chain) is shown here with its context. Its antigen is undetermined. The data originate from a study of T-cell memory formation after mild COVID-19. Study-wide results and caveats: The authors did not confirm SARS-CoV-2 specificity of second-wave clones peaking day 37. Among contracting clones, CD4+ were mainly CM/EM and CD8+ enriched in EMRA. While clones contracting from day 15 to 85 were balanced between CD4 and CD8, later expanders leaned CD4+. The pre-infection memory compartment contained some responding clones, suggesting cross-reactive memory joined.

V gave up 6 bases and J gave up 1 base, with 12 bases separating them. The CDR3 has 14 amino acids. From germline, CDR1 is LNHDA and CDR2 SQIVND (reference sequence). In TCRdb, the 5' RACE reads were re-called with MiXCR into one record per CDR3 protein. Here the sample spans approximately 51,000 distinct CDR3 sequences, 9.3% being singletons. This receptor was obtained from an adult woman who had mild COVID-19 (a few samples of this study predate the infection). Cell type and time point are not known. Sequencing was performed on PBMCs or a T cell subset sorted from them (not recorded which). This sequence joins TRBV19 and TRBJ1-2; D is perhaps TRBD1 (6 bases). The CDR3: CASRMDSVNYGYTF. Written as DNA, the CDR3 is TGTGCCAGTAGGATGGACAGTGTTAACTATGGCTACACCTTC.